Here is one T cell receptor (beta chain) with its context. cDNA serving as the sequencing template came from extracted, reverse transcribed RNA. Profiled with immunoSEQ multiplex PCR; TCRdb holds only in-frame clones, not every one. The data contain tens of thousands of clones, approximately 66% of them seen just once; the ten biggest clones take up 20% to 30%. This sample's treatment: oral pan-JAK inhibitor, 5-10 mg twice daily. The data are from a study of CD8+ T cells in alopecia areata. The CDR3 loop spans 16 amino acids. The V end lost 4 bases, the J end lost 0 bases, and 17 bases lay between the germline ends. Germline lookup yields CDR1 SGHKS and CDR2 YYEKEE (reference sequence).

Sequenced material: CD8+ T cells sorted from blood, taken at week 24, from a patient treated with tofacitinib. V is TRBV5-5 and J is TRBJ2-7; possible D gene TRBD2, 6 bases. This receptor was obtained from a human donor with alopecia areata. In DNA form, the CDR3 reads TGTGCCAGCAGCCCGTTGGAGGGGTCCAGCTCCTACGAGCAGTACTTC. Its translation: CASSPLEGSSSYEQYF.